The T cell receptor (beta chain) described here comes from a study of shared clonotypes between healthy human individuals. Study as a whole: Each donor's CD4 naive and CD4 memory cells filled three plates apiece, CD8 naive two, and CD8 memory one.

Study-level results: Naive subsets generally had larger estimated richness than memory subsets.

As to this clone: What it binds is not known.

Subsets obtained from CD4+ cells comprised CD45RA+ naive and CD45RA-negative memory cells. Splitting of each subset's genomic DNA was done evenly across several immunoSEQ plates. Measured with immunoSEQ multiplex PCR; TCRdb has only the in-frame clones, and not every one. The repertoire consists of roughly 680,000 clones, with over 55% occurring once and the leading ten covering roughly 1.8%. The V gene lost 4 bases and the J gene lost 4 bases, with 8 bases spanning the gap. CDR1 is SGHTA and CDR2 is FQGNSA in the germline V gene. This CDR3 comprises 13 residues. Sequencing was performed on memory CD4+ T cells sorted from blood. Subset in this sample: CD45RA-negative fraction. V is TRBV7-2 and J is TRBJ1-5; unclear D gene. This sequence was found in a woman in her 30s in good health. CDR3 DNA sequence: TGTGCCAGCAGCTACAGCAGAAATCAGCCCCAGCATTTT. Its protein is CASSYSRNQPQHF.